This entry features one T cell receptor beta chain sequence. This specimen comes from a study of T cell responses to AZD1222 COVID-19 vaccine. The CDR3 is 16 residues long. CDR1 and CDR2 from the germline V gene are SGHRS and YFSETQ. V shed 0 bases and J 7 bases; nucleotides not matched to a gene: 11. TCRdb keeps only in-frame clones here, not all; method: immunoSEQ multiplex PCR. The sample yields about 130,000 clones, around 85% seen once. Source: peripheral blood, taken 28 days after the second AZD1222 dose. This clonotype was obtained from an adult who received the AZD1222 COVID-19 vaccine. The rearrangement joins TRBV5-1 to TRBJ2-7; 9 nucleotides agree with TRBD2. The CDR3 spells CASSLAGLAGVREQYF. The CDR3 DNA follows: TGCGCCAGCAGCTTGGCCGGATTAGCGGGGGTGAGGGAGCAGTACTTC.